Below are 11 T cell receptor beta chains sequenced from a single sample in a study of OX40 agonist ivuxolimab in advanced cancers. Using immunoSEQ multiplex PCR, the repertoire was profiled, and TCRdb retains in-frame clones only, with some absent. The sample has about 93,000 clones, roughly 91% seen once. This specimen was CD4+ or CD8+ T cells sorted from blood, taken in a trial of the OX40 agonist ivuxolimab. These receptors originate from an adult with an advanced solid tumor such as melanoma, head and neck, liver or kidney cancer.

The V call is TRBV18, the J call TRBJ1-4, with 8 bases identical to TRBD1. This CDR3 has 15 amino acids. V dropped 2 bases and J dropped 7; count of bases not matched to a gene: 6. Germline lookup yields CDR1 KGHSH and CDR2 LQKENI. The chain's CDR3 is CASSPTPTGGEKLFF. CDR3 nucleotides: TGTGCCAGCTCACCAACGCCCACAGGGGGTGAAAAACTGTTTTTT.

Worth noting for this clone: One end of the junction does not line up with germline, which may come from a read error. The gene calls are TRBV7-7 and TRBJ2-3, with D possibly TRBD2 on 6 matching bases. The CDR3 loop spans 15 amino acids. The germline V gene encodes CDR1 SSHAT and CDR2 FNYEAQ (reference sequence). CDR3 sequence: CASSESGGVTDTQYF. DNA of the CDR3: TGTGCTAGCAGCGAAAGCGGAGGGGTCACAGATACGCAGTATTTT.

The V call is TRBV27, the J call TRBJ2-2; D may be TRBD1 (6 bases). The CDR3 extends over 14 amino acids. The V gene's germline CDR1 is MNHEY and CDR2 SMNVEV (reference sequence). V dropped 2 bases and J dropped 4 bases, with 8 bases sitting between them. The CDR3, as DNA: TGTGCCAGCAGTTTAAGACAGGTCACCGGGGAGCTGTTTTTT. Translating it yields CASSLRQVTGELFF.

V and J are TRBV28 and TRBJ1-2; 7 bases line up with TRBD1. V was pared by 5 bases and J by 3 bases, with 6 bases of the junction left unmatched. The CDR3 contains 14 residues. The germline V gene encodes CDR1 MDHEN and CDR2 SYDVKM. The CDR3 sequence: CASSPRQGHYGYTF. In nucleotides, the CDR3 is TGTGCCAGCAGTCCTCGACAGGGACACTATGGCTACACCTTC.

J is TRBJ1-1 and V is TRBV7-9; possible D gene TRBD1, 6 bases. V was trimmed by 5 bases and J by 0 bases, leaving 13 bases between them. Germline lookup yields CDR1 SEHNR and CDR2 FQNEAQ (reference sequence). This CDR3 spans 15 amino acids. CDR3 sequence reads: CASSPQGGMNTEAFF. In DNA, the CDR3 is TGTGCCAGCAGCCCCCAAGGGGGAATGAACACTGAAGCTTTCTTT.

CDR3 residues: CASSLEEDGYTF. The DNA for the CDR3 is TGCGCCAGCAGCTTAGAGGAAGATGGCTACACCTTC. V usage is TRBV5-1 and J usage is TRBJ1-2, with D hard to call. The CDR3 covers 12 residues. Trimming left V 2 bases short and J 6 bases short, with 8 bases between. Germline CDR1 reads SGHRS; CDR2 reads YFSETQ.

The chain recombines TRBV18 with TRBJ1-1; no firm D call. Trimming removed 4 bases at V and 4 bases at J, with 7 bases between. CDR1 and CDR2 (germline): KGHSH, LQKENI. The CDR3 is 12 amino acids. In DNA, the CDR3 is TGTGCCAGCTCACGAGGACCCACTGAAGCTTTCTTT. Its protein product is CASSRGPTEAFF.

The chain employs TRBV7-2 and TRBJ2-3; D might be TRBD1 (6 bases). This CDR3 is built from 18 residues. Germline-derived CDR1 and CDR2 are SGHTA and FQGNSA. The V end was cut by 1 base, the J end by 1 base, with 18 bases between. The CDR3 sequence is CASSLVNLGARGTDTQYF. In nucleotides, the CDR3 is TGTGCCAGCAGCTTAGTTAATCTGGGGGCGAGGGGCACAGATACGCAGTATTTT. Using reference TRBV7-2 and TRBJ2-3 for the parts outside the CDR3, the full variable domain is GAGVSQSPSNKVTEKGKDVELRCDPISGHTALYWYRQSLGQGLEFLIYFQGNSAPDKSGLPSDRFSAERTGGSVSTLTIQRTQQEDSAVYLCASSLVNLGARGTDTQYFGPGTRLTVL.

The V and J genes are TRBV9 and TRBJ2-7; D unresolved. The germline gives CDR1 SGDLS, CDR2 YYNGEE. V lost 4 bases to trimming and J lost 0 bases, with 11 bases between them. The CDR3 totals 14 residues. Here the CDR3 DNA reads TGTGCCAGCAGCCCAGAAGCATTCTCCTACGAGCAGTACTTC. This encodes CASSPEAFSYEQYF.

This chain connects TRBV6-5 to TRBJ2-7; D remains unclear. Germline-derived CDR1 and CDR2 are MNHEY and SVGAGI. The CDR3 extends over 13 amino acids. Between the trimmed V and J ends, which lost 8 bases and 2 bases, there was a span of 13 bases. Here the CDR3 reads CASAPAITYEQYF. CDR3 bases: TGTGCCAGCGCGCCCGCGATAACCTACGAGCAGTACTTC.

This clone was observed once. A read error may produce the germline difference seen at one junction end. This rearrangement joins TRBV9 to TRBJ2-1; possible D gene TRBD2, 6 bases. Germline V lookup: CDR1 SGDLS, CDR2 YYNGEE. CDR3 length equals 13 residues. The CDR3 region has the DNA TGTGCCAGTAGCGGAACCACCTACAATGAGCAGTTCTTC. Translated, it gives CASSGTTYNEQFF.